The present TCR beta chain was sequenced within a study of blood T cell repertoires in COVID-19. Germline V gene lookup returns CDR1 KGHSH and CDR2 LQKENI. The CDR3 contains 15 residues. Trimming took off 4 bases at V and 3 bases at J, with 16 bases between the two ends. Enrolment of Seattle patients took place during active infection, and they were followed longitudinally. Clones were read by immunoSEQ multiplex PCR, and TCRdb kept only the in-frame ones, dropping some. The top ten hold roughly 10% of the sample, which has under 400,000 clones, approximately 89% seen once. V gene TRBV18 combines with J gene TRBJ2-7, with D possibly matching TRBD1 (5 bases). The specimen was peripheral blood. This sequence was found in a woman aged 25 to 39 with COVID-19, enrolled during active disease. CDR3 residues: CASSQLQAFIYEQYF. In DNA, the CDR3 is TGTGCCAGCTCACAATTACAGGCCTTTATCTACGAGCAGTACTTC.